This is a list of T cell receptor beta chains from one sample in a study of beta chain features in type 1 diabetes. This table comes from immunoSEQ multiplex PCR, and its TCRdb copy is limited to in-frame clones, with some not included. The sample comprises about 620,000 clones, around a sixth of which are singletons, and roughly 0.098% rests with the top ten. The source material was naive CD4+ T cells from blood. The receptors derive from a man aged 18 to 30 in good health. CDR3s include the opening cysteine and the closing phenylalanine or tryptophan. Each record gives: V gene, CDR3 protein.

v_call: TRBV4-1
cdr3_aa: CASSQPTGPSSYEQYF

v_call: TRBV5-1
cdr3_aa: CASMTGGPTGELFF

v_call: TRBV7-9
cdr3_aa: CASSLADRNYGYTF

v_call: TRBV4-2
cdr3_aa: CASSQGISGSSDTQYF

v_call: TRBV5-4
cdr3_aa: CASSPSGGTNTGELFF

v_call: TRBV11-1
cdr3_aa: CASSLVGGTGELFF

v_call: TRBV7-2
cdr3_aa: CASSSPVGGQYYGYTF

v_call: TRBV5-1
cdr3_aa: CASSLLQGGTGELFF

v_call: TRBV5-1
cdr3_aa: CASSFLGLAGGNIQYF

v_call: TRBV7-2
cdr3_aa: CASSIKETQYF

v_call: TRBV7-9
cdr3_aa: CASSLGGTTRGYTF

v_call: TRBV28
cdr3_aa: CASSLAGIPFGTEAFF

v_call: TRBV5-4
cdr3_aa: CASSPHGGNTGELFF

v_call: TRBV7-2
cdr3_aa: CASSSVGGGSYNEQFF

v_call: TRBV11-2
cdr3_aa: CASTQRGIEQYF

v_call: TRBV27
cdr3_aa: CASSLTGTLYGYTF

v_call: TRBV19
cdr3_aa: CASSIEPHQPQHF

v_call: TRBV18
cdr3_aa: CASSPGVAYEQYF

v_call: TRBV11-3
cdr3_aa: CASSLGTSGNNEQFF

v_call: TRBV25-1
cdr3_aa: CASSARGARSEKLFF

v_call: TRBV19
cdr3_aa: CASINPGTASTGELFF

v_call: TRBV9
cdr3_aa: CASSPATPHTDTQYF

v_call: TRBV7-3
cdr3_aa: CASSPSGGNTEAFF

v_call: TRBV6-4
cdr3_aa: CASSRRTSGLSYEQYF

v_call: TRBV7-2
cdr3_aa: CASSSTGGASGNTIYF

v_call: TRBV5-4
cdr3_aa: CASSLALTGGLETQYF

v_call: TRBV4-2
cdr3_aa: CASSQPWENRGSLGNIQYF

v_call: TRBV15
cdr3_aa: CATSRARRTQETQYF

v_call: TRBV13
cdr3_aa: CASSLDRITDTQYF

v_call: TRBV29-1
cdr3_aa: CSVNRGHEAFF

v_call: TRBV21-1
cdr3_aa: CASSKALLGTGKEAFF

v_call: TRBV5-4
cdr3_aa: CASRPGQAGNTIYF

v_call: TRBV28
cdr3_aa: CASRQTGTGNNEQFF

v_call: TRBV11-2
cdr3_aa: CASSLVGGMETQYF

v_call: TRBV2
cdr3_aa: CASRNREFDTGELFF

v_call: TRBV5-1
cdr3_aa: CASSLGQEVSGNTIYF

v_call: TRBV7-3
cdr3_aa: CASSLMGRRTGLRDGYTF

v_call: TRBV10-3
cdr3_aa: CAISAAGISGTEAFF

v_call: TRBV18
cdr3_aa: CASSPGTPEQYF

v_call: TRBV28
cdr3_aa: CASSQITSGRYEQYF

v_call: TRBV4-3
cdr3_aa: CASSQEGGNIQYF

v_call: TRBV19
cdr3_aa: CASWPGLVGFEQFF

v_call: TRBV19
cdr3_aa: CASRHTSGSYEQYF

v_call: TRBV29-1
cdr3_aa: CSTALTGSNSGANVLTF

v_call: TRBV30
cdr3_aa: CARTGAGASTGELFF

v_call: TRBV4-3
cdr3_aa: CASSQDHGRTPYNEQFF

v_call: TRBV5-1
cdr3_aa: CASSLSGGQGDYGYTF

v_call: TRBV27
cdr3_aa: CASSLEPGVGSHTEAFF

v_call: TRBV11-2
cdr3_aa: CASSSRGLNEKLFF

v_call: TRBV14
cdr3_aa: CASSPHWGAKNIQYF

v_call: TRBV5-1
cdr3_aa: CASSLEGSSNQPQHF

v_call: TRBV7-2
cdr3_aa: CASSLAGDRGSYEQYF

v_call: TRBV12-5
cdr3_aa: CASGLAQGTGYTGELFF

v_call: TRBV29-1
cdr3_aa: CSVEATSYTGELFF

v_call: TRBV28
cdr3_aa: CASSRGRDNEQFF

v_call: TRBV11-2
cdr3_aa: CASSLDTSGRAKSGELFF

v_call: TRBV4-3
cdr3_aa: CASSRTDRDTGELFF

v_call: TRBV4-1
cdr3_aa: CASRPVRGQDQPQHF

v_call: TRBV9
cdr3_aa: CASSQTGAAYGYTF